The source of this TCR beta chain is a study of cytomegalovirus exposure and HLA in healthy donors. Regarding the study as a whole: Later analysis showed most CMV-associated TCR beta chains appearing HLA-restricted. In a later analysis, a missense DCLRE1C variant was linked to TCR beta V- and J-gene trimming. The study assumed roughly uniform donor sequencing depth for presence/absence analyses.

The ends lost 6 bases at V and 5 bases at J; junction bases unmatched: 5. CDR1 and CDR2 (germline): SNHLY, FYNNEI. The CDR3 covers 14 residues. Both 60 Vbeta primers and 13 Jbeta primers went into the PCR. TCRdb keeps only in-frame clones here, not all; method: immunoSEQ multiplex PCR. The repertoire holds approximately 130,000 clones, with around 77% as singletons. Regarding this clone: Its antigen is unknown.

Sequencing was performed on PBMCs. The source of this sequence is a man aged 50-60 years in good health and CMV-seronegative. V and J are TRBV2 and TRBJ1-5, with 9 bases identical to TRBD1. The chain's CDR3 is CASRGTGQYQPQHF. As DNA, the CDR3 is TGTGCCAGCAGAGGGACAGGGCAATATCAGCCCCAGCATTTT.